This TCR beta chain was captured by sequencing in a study of blood T cell repertoires in COVID-19. In the study overall: Some COVID-19 samples were acute and others convalescent; all came from the United States, Italy and Spain.

How the authors handled the data: Estimation of nucleated cell counts relied on the amplification of reference gene primers. Assay used: immunoSEQ multiplex PCR; TCRdb lists only in-frame clones, some missing. The V and J calls and clone size were taken over from that table, and D and trimming were inferred from the DNA. The sample records 150,000 to 200,000 clones, more than 80% being singletons. V gave up 7 bases and J gave up 2 bases; unmatched junction bases: 11. The CDR3 totals 16 residues. The V gene's germline CDR1 is LGHNT and CDR2 FRNRAP. This study enrolled people aged roughly 18 to 90 from under 25 US geographic areas. Participants' reported clinical history set cohort assignment.

Material for sequencing was PBMCs or T cells enriched from blood (not recorded which). The sequence was collected from a man aged 50 to 59 who had recovered from COVID-19. The chain recombines TRBV12-5 with TRBJ1-2, with 9 bases identical to TRBD1. The CDR3 here is CASAPPGQGRNYGYTF. The DNA of the CDR3 is TGTGCTAGTGCCCCACCGGGACAGGGCCGAAACTATGGCTACACCTTC.